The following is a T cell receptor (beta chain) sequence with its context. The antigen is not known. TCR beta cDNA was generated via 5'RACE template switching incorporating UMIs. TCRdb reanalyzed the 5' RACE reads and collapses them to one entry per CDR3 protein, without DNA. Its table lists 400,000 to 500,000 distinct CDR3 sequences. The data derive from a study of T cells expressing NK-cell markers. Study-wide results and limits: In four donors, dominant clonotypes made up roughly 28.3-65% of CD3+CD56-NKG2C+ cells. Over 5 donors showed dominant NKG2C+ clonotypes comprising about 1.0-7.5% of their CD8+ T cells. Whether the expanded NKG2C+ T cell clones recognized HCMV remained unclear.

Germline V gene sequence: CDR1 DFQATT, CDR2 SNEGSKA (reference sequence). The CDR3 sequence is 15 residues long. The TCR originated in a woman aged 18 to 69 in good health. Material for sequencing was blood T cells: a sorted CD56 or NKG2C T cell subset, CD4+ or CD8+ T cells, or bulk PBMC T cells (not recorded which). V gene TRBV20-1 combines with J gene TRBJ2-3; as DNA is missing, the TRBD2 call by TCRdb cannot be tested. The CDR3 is CSAHGGLLGPDTQYF.